This T cell receptor (beta chain) was captured by sequencing in a study of control samples from healthy donors and cancer patients. There are 15 residues in the CDR3. V was shortened by 3 bases and J by 2 bases, with 13 bases between the two germline ends. Germline lookup yields CDR1 MNHNS and CDR2 SASEGT. This clone showed up just once. Libraries were prepared by immunoSEQ multiplex PCR; TCRdb keeps only in-frame clonotypes and omits some of them. The repertoire includes 90,000 to 110,000 clones, approximately 90% of them detected once, and roughly 4.4% sits in the top ten. V is TRBV6-1 and J is TRBJ1-1; D is unresolved. Material for sequencing was blood. The receptor was isolated from a human donor in good health. The donor label of this sample is uncertain. CDR3 region: CASSEPVWSNTEAFF. The CDR3 DNA is TGTGCCAGCAGTGAGCCGGTTTGGTCAAACACTGAAGCTTTCTTT.